Listed here is a single T cell receptor (beta chain). Per the germline V gene, CDR1 is MNHEY and CDR2 is SMNVEV (reference sequence). This CDR3 comprises 14 residues. Trimming cost V 3 bases and J 3 bases, with 9 bases left between them. This specimen comes from a study of shared clonotypes between healthy human individuals. Study-wide background: Aged 18 to 49, the donors were two women and three men.

Assay: immunoSEQ multiplex PCR; the TCRdb copy retains only in-frame clones and omits some. Among approximately 840,000 clones listed, approximately 97% were seen once. CD45RO-negative, CCR7-positively selected cells formed the naive CD8 fraction, excluding terminally differentiated effector memory CD45RA+ cells. Nashville, Tennessee was home to all donors, who were Caucasian adults. The rearrangement uses TRBV27 and TRBJ1-5, with D possibly being TRBD1 (6 bases). Source material: naive CD8+ T cells sorted from blood. This receptor was taken from a man aged 30-40 years in good health. The CDR3 nucleotides read TGTGCCAGCAGTTTTCAGGGGAACAATCAGCCCCAGCATTTT. Amino acids: CASSFQGNNQPQHF.